Each of the 31 T cell receptor beta chains below was sequenced from the same sample in a study of T-cell memory formation after mild COVID-19. TCRdb re-analysed the 5' RACE reads in MiXCR, keeping a single row per CDR3 protein. The sample lists around 510,000 distinct CDR3 sequences, roughly 22% seen once, with roughly 8.3% in the top ten. The sample was PBMCs or a T cell subset sorted from them (not recorded which). The receptors were gathered from an adult woman who had mild COVID-19 (a few samples of this study predate the infection). Cell type and time point are not known.

V gene TRBV18 combines with J gene TRBJ2-3; 8 bases are shared with TRBD1. Per the germline V gene, CDR1 is KGHSH and CDR2 is LQKENI. The CDR3 consists of 16 residues. Trimming took 4 bases from V and 4 from J; bases not matched to a gene: 10. The CDR3 sequence is CASSLSGQGAADTQYF. The CDR3 coding sequence is TGTGCCAGCTCACTTTCCGGCCAGGGGGCGGCAGATACGCAGTATTTT.

This clonotype was seen a few times. This chain connects TRBV5-5 to TRBJ2-1; D possibly corresponds to TRBD1 (5 bases). Trimming removed 0 bases from V and 4 bases from J, with 17 bases in between. The CDR3 covers 17 residues. Germline CDR1 is SGHKS and CDR2 is YYEKEE (reference sequence). For the CDR3, the DNA is TGTGCCAGCAGCTTGGCCGGATCACAGGCGATATACAATGAGCAGTTCTTC. It is translated as CASSLAGSQAIYNEQFF.

In this sample, this clonotype turned up a few times. The chain employs TRBV5-5 and TRBJ1-2, with 12 bases matching TRBD1. The germline V gene has CDR1 SGHKS and CDR2 YYEKEE (reference sequence). The length of the CDR3 is 15 residues. Losses at the gene ends were 4 bases for V and 4 bases for J; bases not matched to a gene: 5. CDR3 coding DNA: TGTGCCAGCAGCATCGGGACAGGGGGCGCCTATGGCTACACCTTC. As protein: CASSIGTGGAYGYTF.

This clonotype was counted between two and nine times. The chain recombines TRBV29-1 with TRBJ1-2; 8 bases map to TRBD1. The CDR3 is made up of 12 amino acids. Looked up from germline, CDR1 is SQVTM and CDR2 is ANQGSEA. Trimming removed 4 bases from V and 8 bases from J; junction bases left unmatched: 6. CDR3 region: CSVAQGAGGYTF. The CDR3 DNA is TGCAGCGTTGCTCAGGGGGCTGGAGGCTACACCTTC. Full variable domain (remainder filled in from reference TRBV29-1 and TRBJ1-2): SAVISQKPSRDICQRGTSLTIQCQVDSQVTMMFWYRQQPGQSLTLIATANQGSEATYESGFVIDKFPISRPNLTFSTLTVSNMSPEDSSIYLCSVAQGAGGYTFGSGTRLTVV.

The chain combines TRBV6-1 with TRBJ2-7, with 9 bases fitting TRBD1. The CDR3 contains 15 residues. V lost 6 bases, J lost 3 bases, and 9 bases stayed unmatched. Germline V gene sequence: CDR1 MNHNS, CDR2 SASEGT. Written as DNA, the CDR3 is TGTGCCAGCAGGCCTCGACCGGGACAGGGCTACGAGCAGTACTTC. Its translation is CASRPRPGQGYEQYF.

This clonotype was picked up a small number of times. The chain carries TRBV3-1 and TRBJ2-7, with D possibly TRBD1 on 5 matching bases. The CDR3 contains 18 residues. V shed 0 bases and J shed 0 bases, with 18 bases lying between them. Per germline, CDR1 LGHDT and CDR2 YNNKEL (reference sequence). The CDR3 loop reads CASSQDTPWADSSYEQYF. The CDR3 DNA is TGTGCCAGCAGCCAAGATACCCCGTGGGCAGACAGCTCCTACGAGCAGTACTTC.

The J gene is TRBJ1-1, the V gene TRBV20-1; D gene ambiguous. Trimming took off 5 bases at V and 2 bases at J, with 6 bases between the two ends. CDR1 is DFQATT and CDR2 is SNEGSKA in the germline V gene (reference sequence). CDR3 length equals 11 residues. In DNA form, the CDR3 reads TGCAGTGCTTACAGTAACACTGAAGCTTTCTTT. Protein product: CSAYSNTEAFF.

The chain links TRBV3-1 to TRBJ2-1, with a weak D call TRBD2 (7 bases). V was shortened by 1 base and J by 6 bases, with 10 bases between the two germline ends. Germline lookup yields CDR1 LGHDT and CDR2 YNNKEL (reference sequence). The CDR3 runs to 14 residues. The CDR3 here is CASSQVGGPNEQFF. CDR3 DNA: TGTGCCAGCAGCCAAGTCGGGGGGCCCAATGAGCAGTTCTTC.

The rearrangement links TRBV29-1 to TRBJ1-1, with TRBD1 identical over 7 bases. This CDR3 comprises 14 residues. V shed 6 bases, J shed 1 base, and the junction held 8 bases outside the gene matches. The germline gives CDR1 SQVTM, CDR2 ANQGSEA. For the CDR3, the DNA is TGCAGCGTCCGATACAGGGGCCCGAACACTGAAGCTTTCTTT. Translation gives CSVRYRGPNTEAFF.

The CDR3 reads CASSSRPGQALETEAFF. The CDR3 DNA sequence: TGTGCCAGCAGCTCTCGACCGGGGCAGGCCCTGGAGACTGAAGCTTTCTTT. The chain carries TRBV11-2 and TRBJ1-1; tentative D call: TRBD1 (5 bases). In germline, CDR1 is SGHAT, CDR2 FQNNGV. CDR3 size: 17 residues. V lost 4 bases to trimming and J lost 5 bases, with 23 bases between them.

The chain recombines TRBV10-3 with TRBJ2-7; TRBD1 matches 10 bases. The trim removed 4 bases at V and 1 base at J, leaving 7 bases unmatched. The CDR3 contains 16 residues. CDR1 and CDR2 (germline): ENHRY, SYGVKD. The CDR3 sequence: CAISAMTGGESYEQYF. CDR3 DNA: TGTGCCATCAGTGCCATGACAGGGGGCGAGTCCTACGAGCAGTACTTC.

This clonotype was detected only a few times. The chain joins TRBV13 to TRBJ2-5; D is perhaps TRBD2 (6 bases). Germline V lookup: CDR1 PRHDT, CDR2 FYEKMQ (reference sequence). V dropped 5 bases and J dropped 1 base, with 14 bases sitting between them. This CDR3 is built from 15 residues. CDR3 coding DNA: TGTGCCAGCAGCCCCTCGGGACTGCTCCAAGAGACCCAGTACTTC. This encodes CASSPSGLLQETQYF.

This chain links TRBV2 with TRBJ2-7; D may match TRBD1 or TRBD2 (5 bases each). The V end lost 3 bases, the J end lost 6 bases, and 12 bases lay between the germline ends. CDR3 length: 13 amino acids. Germline V gene lookup returns CDR1 SNHLY and CDR2 FYNNEI. CDR3 coding DNA: TGTGCCAGCAGTGACAGGGAACGGGGCGAGCAGTACTTC. Translating it yields CASSDRERGEQYF.

This clonotype was observed a few times. This chain uses TRBV15 with TRBJ1-2; 7 nucleotides align to TRBD1. This CDR3 is built from 16 residues. With 3 bases clipped from V and 3 bases from J, the junction kept 10 bases outside the gene matches. Germline assignment: CDR1 LNHNV and CDR2 YYDKDF (reference sequence). The CDR3 DNA reads as TGTGCCACCAGCAGGGGAGCGAGACAGGGTGACTATGGCTACACCTTC. Translation gives CATSRGARQGDYGYTF.

This sequence joins TRBV20-1 and TRBJ1-1; D possibly corresponds to TRBD1 (6 bases). V lost 7 bases, J lost 7 bases, and 16 bases lay in between. Germline lookup yields CDR1 DFQATT and CDR2 SNEGSKA (reference sequence). The CDR3 runs 12 residues. CDR3 protein: CSVPQGNLEAFF. In nucleotides, the CDR3 is TGCAGTGTTCCCCAGGGGAACCTTGAAGCTTTCTTT.

This chain links TRBV12-3 or TRBV12-4 with TRBJ1-1, with D tentatively TRBD1 (6 bases). Trimming stripped 2 bases from V and 6 bases from J, with 16 bases between. This CDR3 spans 15 amino acids. CDR3 protein: CASSLTQGNEAEAFF. CDR3 in DNA: TGTGCCAGCAGTTTAACACAGGGAAACGAGGCTGAAGCTTTCTTT.

This clonotype was seen only a few times. V is TRBV10-3 and J is TRBJ2-7; D is uncertain. The CDR3 is 12 residues long. The V end lost 10 bases, the J end lost 4 bases, and 14 bases lay between the germline ends. Germline CDR1 reads ENHRY; CDR2 reads SYGVKD. The CDR3 DNA reads as TGTGCCAGTTCCTCGGTCTGGTACGAGCAGTACTTC. Translation gives CASSSVWYEQYF.

This clonotype was observed at least ten times. The chain combines TRBV5-1 with TRBJ2-7, with TRBD2 identical over 10 bases. CDR1 is SGHRS and CDR2 is YFSETQ in the germline V gene. The CDR3 has 15 amino acids. The ends lost 4 bases at V and 3 bases at J; junction bases unmatched: 7. The CDR3 bases are TGCGCCAGCAGCAGTGGAGCGGGAGGGGTCTACGAGCAGTACTTC. Encoded protein: CASSSGAGGVYEQYF.

This clonotype was seen a handful of times. This chain uses TRBV3-1 with TRBJ2-7; D gene uncertain. Germline V gene data show CDR1 as LGHDT and CDR2 as YNNKEL (reference sequence). The CDR3 extends over 14 amino acids. Trimming shortened V by 4 bases and J by 0 bases, and 10 bases separated the two germline ends. The CDR3 sequence: CASSRFSISYEQYF. CDR3 nucleotide sequence: TGTGCCAGCAGCCGGTTTTCCATCTCCTACGAGCAGTACTTC.

This chain connects TRBV5-1 to TRBJ2-5, with D maybe TRBD2 (6 bases). Trimming took off 0 bases at V and 5 bases at J, with 11 bases between the two ends. Germline-derived CDR1 and CDR2 are SGHRS and YFSETQ. This CDR3 is 14 amino acids long. CDR3 sequence reads: CASSLGRLAETQYF. The CDR3 region has the DNA TGCGCCAGCAGCTTGGGGAGGCTAGCGGAGACCCAGTACTTC.

This clonotype was seen more than once but under ten times. The V and J genes are TRBV7-3 and TRBJ2-2; 8 bases map to TRBD2. The junction had 9 bases not matched to a gene; V was cut back by 5 bases and J by 4 bases. CDR3 size: 16 residues. Looked up from germline, CDR1 is SGHTA and CDR2 is FQGTGA. As DNA, the CDR3 is TGTGCCAGCAGCAGGTTAGCGGGACGCACCACCGGGGAGCTGTTTTTT. Protein product: CASSRLAGRTTGELFF.

This clonotype has just one count. The J gene is TRBJ1-1, the V gene TRBV5-4; weak D call: TRBD1 (6 bases). The CDR3 length is 16 residues. Per germline, CDR1 SGHNT and CDR2 YYREEE (reference sequence). The V end lost 0 bases, the J end lost 0 bases, and 12 bases lay between the germline ends. The CDR3 DNA is TGTGCCAGCAGCTTGGGGCAGGGGAAGATGAACACTGAAGCTTTCTTT. Translation: CASSLGQGKMNTEAFF.

This clonotype was counted once. This sequence joins TRBV29-1 and TRBJ2-2; unclear D gene. Germline V gene lookup returns CDR1 SQVTM and CDR2 ANQGSEA. This CDR3 region has 17 residues. Trimming pared 5 bases from V and 4 bases from J, leaving 23 bases between. The CDR3 DNA is TGCAGCGTTCGTCTGATAAGCTCCGACACGGTCACCGGGGAGCTGTTTTTT. Amino acid sequence: CSVRLISSDTVTGELFF.

This clonotype has just a few counts. The chain uses TRBV15 and TRBJ2-5; D may be TRBD1 (5 bases). This CDR3 contains 14 residues. Trimming took off 2 bases at V and 2 bases at J, with 9 bases between the two ends. CDR1 is LNHNV, CDR2 YYDKDF, per germline (reference sequence). The CDR3 region has the DNA TGTGCCACCAGCAGATTGGGGCAGCAAGAGACCCAGTACTTC. The encoded protein is CATSRLGQQETQYF.

This clonotype was detected a few times. This chain connects TRBV24-1 to TRBJ2-5; 7 bases are shared with TRBD1. The CDR3 covers 15 residues. Looked up from germline, CDR1 is KGHDR and CDR2 is SFDVKD. V lost 4 bases to trimming and J lost 0 bases; unmatched junction nucleotides: 4. CDR3 sequence reads: CATSDTTGYQETQYF. The CDR3 DNA is TGTGCCACCAGTGACACGACAGGGTACCAAGAGACCCAGTACTTC.

Comment on this clonotype: A much larger clone differs from this one at a single base, so this may be a read error. The genes are TRBV15 and TRBJ2-3; D remains ambiguous. Trimming left V 1 base short and J 4 bases short, with 12 bases between. The CDR3 has 15 amino acids. The germline CDR1 and CDR2 sequences are LNHNV and YYDKDF (reference sequence). In nucleotides, the CDR3 is TGTGCCACCAGCAGAGGGCAGTGGGCTTCAGATACGCAGTATTTT. Its protein product is CATSRGQWASDTQYF.

With respect to this clonotype: At one end, the junction sequence differs from germline, possibly due to a read error. The chain couples TRBV7-2 to TRBJ1-4; the D is unclear. The germline V gene has CDR1 SGHTA and CDR2 FQGNSA. There are 16 residues in the CDR3. CDR3 coding DNA: TGTGCCAGCAGCTTAGCGCAGCCCCTGCCGGATGAAAAACTGTTCTTT. This translates into CASSLAQPLPDEKLFF.

This clonotype occurred many times. V gene TRBV7-8 combines with J gene TRBJ1-1; D is unresolved. The length of the CDR3 is 14 residues. Trimming removed 5 bases from V and 4 bases from J, with 14 bases in between. Germline lookup yields CDR1 SGHVS and CDR2 FQNEAQ. CDR3 DNA sequence: TGTGCCAGCAGCCCCCGGCACATTGGCACTGAAGCTTTCTTT. It translates to CASSPRHIGTEAFF.

The chain employs TRBV7-3 and TRBJ2-6, with TRBD1 identical over 7 bases. This CDR3 region has 17 residues. The trim removed 5 bases at V and 0 bases at J, leaving 7 bases unmatched. Germline loops: CDR1 SGHTA, CDR2 FQGTGA. CDR3 DNA sequence: TGTGCCAGCAGCGACAGGGAGAGTTACTCTGGGGCCAACGTCCTGACTTTC. It yields the protein CASSDRESYSGANVLTF. Variable domain in full (rest from reference TRBV7-3 and TRBJ2-6): GAGVSQTPSNKVTEKGKYVELRCDPISGHTALYWYRQSLGQGPEFLIYFQGTGAADDSGLPNDRFFAVRPEGSVSTLKIQRTERGDSAVYLCASSDRESYSGANVLTFGAGSRLTVL.

This clonotype was detected only a few times. The gene calls are TRBV6-1 and TRBJ1-4; TRBD1 agrees at 7 bases. CDR1 is MNHNS, CDR2 SASEGT, per germline. The V and J ends lost 6 bases and 8 bases, in that order; junction bases with no gene match: 6. The CDR3 is made up of 13 amino acids. The CDR3 spells CASRDRAYEKLFF. CDR3 coding DNA: TGTGCCAGCAGAGACAGGGCATACGAAAAACTGTTTTTT.

Of note for this clonotype: The junction departs from the called germline gene at one end, perhaps through a read error. This chain links TRBV7-7 with TRBJ2-5; 13 nucleotides agree with TRBD2. Per germline, CDR1 SSHAT and CDR2 FNYEAQ (reference sequence). The CDR3 runs 16 residues. CDR3 residues: CASSHTSGRDFETQYF. The DNA for the CDR3 is TGTGCTAGCAGCCATACTAGCGGGAGGGACTTCGAGACCCAGTACTTC.